A selection of T cell receptor beta chains follows, all from one sample in a study of T cell responses to AZD1222 COVID-19 vaccine. Repertoires were generated with immunoSEQ multiplex PCR, while TCRdb's copy carries only in-frame clones and drops some. The sample records 120,000 to 150,000 clones, approximately 90% being singletons. The specimen comprised peripheral blood, sampled on day 0 of AZD1222 vaccination. The receptors were sampled from an adult in good health. Both conserved end residues are part of each CDR3. The D gene is left open where the match is weak. Part of the rows lack a size; the others show once, few, many or a class for expanded clones.

v_gene,j_gene,d_gene,abundance,CDR3nt,CDR3aa
TRBV4-1,TRBJ2-5,.,.,TGCGCCAGCAGCCACCCGGAGGCCCACACCCAGTACTTC,CASSHPEAHTQYF
TRBV7-9,TRBJ2-7,TRBD2,.,TGTGCCAGCAGCTTTAACCTGAGACTAGCGGCTCCCTACGAGCAGTACTTC,CASSFNLRLAAPYEQYF
TRBV28,TRBJ1-5,TRBD1,.,TGTGCCAGCATTACCGGGACAGTCCCACTTTATAGCAATCAGCCCCAGCATTTT,CASITGTVPLYSNQPQHF
TRBV7-7,TRBJ1-2,TRBD1,once,TGTGCCAGCAGCTCTAGGTTCCGGCAGGGGGTTCTCTATGGCTACACCTTC,CASSSRFRQGVLYGYTF
TRBV18,TRBJ1-2,.,.,TGTGCCAGCTGTCCCCGGGGCGGGAGCTATGGCTACACCTTC,CASCPRGGSYGYTF
TRBV10-3,TRBJ2-3,.,.,TGTGCCATCAGTCAACAAAGCGGGCCTAGCACAGATACGCAGTATTTT,CAISQQSGPSTDTQYF
TRBV6-5,TRBJ1-2,.,.,TGTGCCAGCACACCGGGTCGGGCAGCCAACTATGGCTACACCTTC,CASTPGRAANYGYTF
TRBV9,TRBJ2-1,.,.,TGTGCCAGCAGCCAGGGGGGGACAGCCTACAATGAGCAGTTCTTC,CASSQGGTAYNEQFF
TRBV5-1,TRBJ2-3,.,.,TGCGCCAGCAGCTTGGCTAGCGACCAGGGGGATACGCAGTATTTT,CASSLASDQGDTQYF
TRBV10-1,TRBJ1-2,.,once,TGCGCCAGCAGTCGGGACGGAAACTATGGCTACACCTTC,CASSRDGNYGYTF
TRBV4-3,TRBJ1-6,TRBD1,.,TGCGCCAGCAGCCAATCAGGGGGATTTTCACCCCTCCACTTT,CASSQSGGFSPLHF
TRBV29-1,TRBJ1-2,TRBD1,.,TGCAGCGTTAGCGACAGGGCTAATGGCTACACCTTC,CSVSDRANGYTF
TRBV28,TRBJ1-1,.,.,TGTGCCAGCACGGGAGGGATGGACACTGAAGCTTTCTTT,CASTGGMDTEAFF
TRBV7-2,TRBJ1-1,.,few,TGTGCCAGCAGCCCGCAGGGCCGCGTGAGGGACACTGAAGCTTTCTTT,CASSPQGRVRDTEAFF
TRBV7-6,TRBJ2-7,TRBD2,.,TGTGCCAGCAGCTTACAGGTAGCGGGACCTTCTAACCCCCCCTACGAGCAGTACTTC,CASSLQVAGPSNPPYEQYF
TRBV7-2,TRBJ1-2,.,.,TGTGCCAGCAGCTTACTGGGGACTCCCTATGGCTACACCTTC,CASSLLGTPYGYTF
TRBV13,TRBJ2-7,TRBD1,.,TGTGCCAGCAGCCCTACCTTGGACAGGGCCTACGAGCAGTACTTC,CASSPTLDRAYEQYF
TRBV5-6,TRBJ2-6,.,.,TGTGCCAGCGGCCTGTTAAACTCTGGGGCCAACGTCCTGACTTTC,CASGLLNSGANVLTF
TRBV4-3,TRBJ2-1,.,.,TGCGCCAGCAGCCTGGGAGATGAGCAGTTCTTC,CASSLGDEQFF
TRBV21-1,TRBJ2-7,.,.,TGTGCCAGCAACTGCTGGGTCTCCCACGAGCAGTACTTC,CASNCWVSHEQYF
TRBV28,TRBJ1-2,.,.,TGTGCCAGCAGTTTATCGGGAGGCTACACCTTC,CASSLSGGYTF
TRBV5-1,TRBJ2-2,.,once,TGCGCCAGCAGCCTGGGGAGCACCGGGGAGCTGTTTTTT,CASSLGSTGELFF
TRBV3-1/TRBV3-2,TRBJ2-1,.,.,TGTGCCAGCAGCCAAGTGGGGGCAGTGGATGAGCAGTTCTTC,CASSQVGAVDEQFF
TRBV24-1,TRBJ2-1,TRBD2,.,TGTGCCACCAGTGACCCCGGGACTAATTACAATGAGCAGTTCTTC,CATSDPGTNYNEQFF
TRBV6-5,TRBJ1-1,.,.,TGTGCCAGCAGTCCCCGGACGGAGAACACTGAAGCTTTCTTT,CASSPRTENTEAFF
TRBV2,TRBJ2-7,.,once,TGTGCCAGCAGTGCCAGGGTCCACGAGCAGTACTTC,CASSARVHEQYF
TRBV19,TRBJ1-4,.,once,TGTGCCAGTAGCGACAGGACTAATGAAAAACTGTTTTTT,CASSDRTNEKLFF
TRBV5-3,TRBJ2-1,TRBD2,.,TGTGCCAGAAGCTTGGATCCAGCGGGGGGCCGATACAATGAGCAGTTCTTC,CARSLDPAGGRYNEQFF
TRBV5-1,TRBJ1-1,.,.,TGCGCCAGCAGCTTGTTAAGGGAAACTGAAGCTTTCTTT,CASSLLRETEAFF
TRBV27,TRBJ1-5,TRBD1,.,TGTGCCAGCAGTTTAAGGGGACAGGGAGTCGATCAGCCCCAGCATTTT,CASSLRGQGVDQPQHF
TRBV27,TRBJ1-2,.,.,TGTGCCAGCAGCCTATCCCCGGGGGCGCTCTATGGCTACACCTTC,CASSLSPGALYGYTF
TRBV19,TRBJ2-1,.,.,TGTGCCAGTAAAGTCGCCGAGGGGCTTTCCTACAATGAGCAGTTCTTC,CASKVAEGLSYNEQFF
TRBV5-1,TRBJ1-3,.,.,TGCGCCAGCAGCTTGGACGGCCTCTCTGGAAACACCATATATTTT,CASSLDGLSGNTIYF
TRBV18,TRBJ1-1,.,.,TGTGCCAGCTCACCAACTCCGGGGGCCCATACTGAAGCTTTCTTT,CASSPTPGAHTEAFF
TRBV24-1,TRBJ2-3,TRBD2,.,TGTGCCACCAGTGACGCCCTAGCGGGGGTCACAGATACGCAGTATTTT,CATSDALAGVTDTQYF
TRBV5-1,TRBJ2-3,.,.,TGCGCCAGCAGCTTACGCATAACCGGGACGGAGGCCACAGATACGCAGTATTTT,CASSLRITGTEATDTQYF
TRBV7-2,TRBJ2-5,.,.,TGTGCCAGCAGCCTCCCTCCGGCAGAGACCCAGTACTTC,CASSLPPAETQYF
TRBV7-9,TRBJ1-2,.,once,TGTGCCAGCAGCGAGGACGGCGGAAATGGCTACACCTTC,CASSEDGGNGYTF
TRBV14,TRBJ2-2,TRBD2,.,TGTGCCAGCAGCCCGACTAGCGGGGGCACCGGGGAGCTGTTTTTT,CASSPTSGGTGELFF
TRBV19,TRBJ1-2,.,.,TGTGCCAGTAGTATAGCTCGGTTAGGCTATGGCTACACCTTC,CASSIARLGYGYTF
TRBV5-5,TRBJ2-1,.,.,TGTGCCAGCAGCTGGGTGTATTCTCAGGGGTCCGACAATGAGCAGTTCTTC,CASSWVYSQGSDNEQFF
TRBV7-2,TRBJ1-3,.,.,TGTGCCAGCAGCTTAGTTGCTGGCGGAAACACCATATATTTT,CASSLVAGGNTIYF
TRBV2,TRBJ1-5,.,.,TGTGCCAGCAGGCCCGGTGGTAGCAATCAGCCCCAGCATTTT,CASRPGGSNQPQHF
TRBV9,TRBJ2-2,.,.,TGTGCCAGCAGCGTACCCCTGGGGCAGGGGAACACCGGGGAGCTGTTTTTT,CASSVPLGQGNTGELFF
TRBV5-6,TRBJ1-2,.,.,TGTGCCAGCAGCTTGGGAGGGGAGGGCTACACCTTC,CASSLGGEGYTF
TRBV27,TRBJ2-1,TRBD2,.,TGTGCCAGCATTCGACTAGCGGGAGATGGGGACAATGAGCAGTTCTTC,CASIRLAGDGDNEQFF
TRBV7-6,TRBJ1-1,.,.,TGTGCCAGCAGCTCCAACATGAACACTGAAGCTTTCTTT,CASSSNMNTEAFF
TRBV16,TRBJ1-2,.,.,TGTGCCAGCACCCTACAGGGTACGTTTGGCTACACCTTC,CASTLQGTFGYTF
TRBV7-9,TRBJ1-1,.,.,TGTGCCAGCAGCTTAAGTCTTTCTGAAGCTTTCTTT,CASSLSLSEAFF